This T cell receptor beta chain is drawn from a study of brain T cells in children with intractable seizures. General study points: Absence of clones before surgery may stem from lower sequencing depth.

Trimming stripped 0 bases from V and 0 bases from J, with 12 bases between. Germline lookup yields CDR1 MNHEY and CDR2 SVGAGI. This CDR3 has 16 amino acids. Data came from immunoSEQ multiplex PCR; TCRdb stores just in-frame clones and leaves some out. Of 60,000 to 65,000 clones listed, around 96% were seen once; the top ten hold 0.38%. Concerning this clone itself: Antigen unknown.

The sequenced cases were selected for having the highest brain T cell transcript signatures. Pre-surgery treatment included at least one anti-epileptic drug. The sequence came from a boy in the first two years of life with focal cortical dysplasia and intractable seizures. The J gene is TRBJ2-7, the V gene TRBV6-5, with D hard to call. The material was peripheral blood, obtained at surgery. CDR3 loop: CASSYSFLRSSYEQYF. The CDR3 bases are TGTGCCAGCAGTTACTCCTTTTTAAGGAGCTCCTACGAGCAGTACTTC.